The T cell receptor (beta chain) under discussion was sequenced for a study of blood T cell repertoires in COVID-19. Study summary: From T cells, B-cell-depleted T cells, or PBMCs came the material, which was cDNA or gDNA.

Germline assignment: CDR1 LGHNA and CDR2 YNFKEQ. The CDR3 is 15 residues long. Deletions cut 0 bases from V and 8 bases from J, with 14 bases between. Original methodology: Amplification of reference gene primers provided the estimated nucleated cell counts. Method: immunoSEQ multiplex PCR; TCRdb's copy keeps in-frame clones and lacks some. That table is the source of V, J and clone size, and D and trimming were worked out from the DNA. The sample has about 94,000 clones; around two thirds are singletons. It was during active infection that Seattle patients were enrolled and then longitudinally followed.

This rearrangement joins TRBV4-2 to TRBJ2-1, with D unclear. Sequencing was performed on peripheral blood. The sequence came from a man between 65 and 80 years old with COVID-19, enrolled during active disease. The CDR3 sequence is CASSQDWIGVDEQFF. For the CDR3, the DNA is TGTGCCAGCAGCCAAGATTGGATAGGAGTGGATGAGCAGTTCTTC.